The sequence of this T cell receptor (beta chain) was determined in a study of T cell repertoires in cytomegalovirus infection. Overall study context: Indications came from public TCR beta signatures; they pointed to CMV infection and to a matching HLA type. Study results and caveats: The response measured ex vivo was dominated by TCR beta clonotypes (HLA-C-restricted and CMV-specific). Summed frequency of shared TCR beta families picked out CMV carriers who also had the relevant HLA.

Trimming stripped 5 bases from V and 2 bases from J, with 13 bases between. The CDR3 runs 15 residues. Germline V lookup: CDR1 SGHAT, CDR2 FQNNGV. This clonotype was seen a few times. What it binds is unknown. From the reads, TCRdb called clonotypes with MiXCR, one entry per CDR3 protein. This table has approximately 500,000 distinct CDR3 sequences, approximately 15% appearing once. The sequenced sample consisted of CD8+ T cells from PBMCs. V is TRBV11-2 and J is TRBJ1-3; the D is unclear. This TCR derives from a human donor in good health (CMV status not recorded). Some clones in this sample may be carry-over from other donors' samples. The CDR3 sequence is CASSQVGSAGNTIYF. The CDR3 DNA reads as TGTGCCAGCAGCCAGGTCGGAAGCGCTGGAAACACCATATATTTT.